Each of the 14 T cell receptor beta chains below was sequenced from the same sample in a study of blood T cell repertoires in COVID-19. Assay: immunoSEQ multiplex PCR; the TCRdb copy retains only in-frame clones and omits some. This table holds around 130,000 clones, 84% found once. Sequencing was performed on PBMCs or T cells enriched from blood (not recorded which). The receptors were gathered from a woman in her fifties or sixties with acute COVID-19.

This clone was picked up one time. The V gene is TRBV29-1, the J gene TRBJ2-1; TRBD1 is a possible D gene (6 bases). With 3 bases removed from V and 7 bases from J, the gap between germline ends came to 16 bases. CDR3 length: 14 amino acids. Germline CDR1 reads SQVTM; CDR2 reads ANQGSEA. The CDR3 reads CSVDNPTGGNEQFF. CDR3 nucleotide sequence: TGCAGCGTTGACAACCCGACAGGCGGTAATGAGCAGTTCTTC.

The chain joins TRBV10-2 to TRBJ1-1; D is uncertain. Germline assignment: CDR1 WSHSY and CDR2 SAAADI. The CDR3 length is 12 residues. V was trimmed by 5 bases and J by 5 bases, leaving 9 bases between them. CDR3: CASSTSRTEAFF. DNA of the CDR3: TGCGCCAGCAGTACTTCAAGAACTGAAGCTTTCTTT.

This clone was observed a handful of times. V gene TRBV14 combines with J gene TRBJ1-3; 8 bases map to TRBD1. The CDR3 runs 15 residues. After removal of 5 bases from V and 8 bases from J, the junction contained 11 bases not matched to a gene. The germline CDR1 and CDR2 sequences are SGHDN and FVKESK. The CDR3 region is CASSEGRGLEDTIYF. The CDR3 nucleotides read TGTGCCAGCAGCGAAGGCAGGGGGCTTGAGGACACCATATATTTT.

Notes on this clone: In the same sample, other DNA sequences code for this CDR3. The gene calls are TRBV5-1 and TRBJ1-1, with D uncertain. Trimming removed 0 bases from V and 1 base from J, with 10 bases in between. There are 15 residues in the CDR3. Germline lookup yields CDR1 SGHRS and CDR2 YFSETQ. CDR3 sequence reads: CASSLAGSGNTEAFF. The DNA for the CDR3 is TGCGCCAGCAGCTTGGCAGGCAGTGGGAACACTGAAGCTTTCTTT.

This chain connects TRBV30 to TRBJ2-7; D not resolved. Germline V lookup: CDR1 GTSNPN, CDR2 SVGIG (reference sequence). The CDR3 contains 13 residues. Trimming cost V 2 bases and J 2 bases, with 10 bases left between them. The DNA of the CDR3 is TGTGCCTGGAGTAGTGATAGCACCTACGAGCAGTACTTC. It yields the protein CAWSSDSTYEQYF.

V and J are TRBV7-3 and TRBJ2-5; tentatively, D is TRBD2 (6 bases). Trimming shortened V by 5 bases and J by 3 bases, and 13 bases separated the two germline ends. CDR1 and CDR2 from the germline V gene are SGHTA and FQGTGA. CDR3 length: 14 amino acids. The CDR3 coding sequence is TGTGCCAGCAGCCCAACCGGGACTGAAGAGACCCAGTACTTC. Encoded protein: CASSPTGTEETQYF.

The chain uses TRBV11-2 and TRBJ2-5; 13 bases line up with TRBD2. Trimming cost V 5 bases and J 6 bases; bases outside gene matches: 6. Germline CDR1 is SGHAT and CDR2 is FQNNGV. The length of the CDR3 is 15 residues. The CDR3 here is CASSRTSGRPKTQYF. For the CDR3, the DNA is TGTGCCAGCAGCCGGACTAGCGGGAGACCGAAGACCCAGTACTTC. Variable domain in full (rest from reference TRBV11-2 and TRBJ2-5): EAGVAQSPRYKIIEKRQSVAFWCNPISGHATLYWYQQILGQGPKLLIQFQNNGVVDDSQLPKDRFSAERLKGVDSTLKIQPAKLEDSAVYLCASSRTSGRPKTQYFGPGTRLLVL.

The CDR3 protein is CASSQSTGRINYGYTF. Written as DNA, the CDR3 is TGTGCCAGCAGTCAGTCGACAGGGCGGATTAACTATGGCTACACCTTC. This chain connects TRBV6-6 to TRBJ1-2; 7 bases are shared with TRBD1. The germline gives CDR1 MNHNY, CDR2 SVGAGI (reference sequence). V lost 5 bases, J lost 1 base, and 10 bases stayed unmatched. The CDR3 consists of 16 residues.

The chain uses TRBV28 and TRBJ2-7; 7 positions agree with TRBD2. After removal of 8 bases from V and 0 bases from J, the junction contained 10 bases not matched to a gene. Germline lookup yields CDR1 MDHEN and CDR2 SYDVKM. The CDR3 is 15 amino acids. The CDR3 here is CASQSLGDYSYEQYF. In DNA, the CDR3 is TGTGCCAGCCAATCTCTGGGGGACTACTCCTACGAGCAGTACTTC.

The CDR3 spells CATSGQFNNEQYF. The CDR3 bases are TGTGCCACCAGCGGACAATTCAACAACGAGCAGTACTTC. This rearrangement joins TRBV24-1 to TRBJ2-7, with a tentative D call TRBD1 (5 bases). The CDR3 is made up of 13 amino acids. The V end lost 7 bases, the J end lost 5 bases, and 14 bases lay between the germline ends. Germline CDR1 reads KGHDR; CDR2 reads SFDVKD.

The chain couples TRBV7-9 to TRBJ1-3; D is unclear. Germline lookup yields CDR1 SEHNR and CDR2 FQNEAQ (reference sequence). V was pared by 4 bases and J by 4 bases, with 17 bases between. This CDR3 contains 16 residues. CDR3 in DNA: TGTGCCAGCAGCTCCGCAGCCGGGTTAGTAGGAAACACCATATATTTT. Its protein product is CASSSAAGLVGNTIYF.

In DNA form, the CDR3 reads TGTGCCAGCAGCGTAGCGGACAGCTCCTACGAGCAGTACTTC. It codes for CASSVADSSYEQYF. V usage is TRBV9 and J usage is TRBJ2-7, with TRBD1 as a possible D gene (6 bases). The CDR3 length is 14 residues. V lost 0 bases, J lost 0 bases, and 7 bases lay in between. The germline V gene has CDR1 SGDLS and CDR2 YYNGEE. Using reference TRBV9 and TRBJ2-7 for the parts outside the CDR3, the full variable domain is DSGVTQTPKHLITATGQRVTLRCSPRSGDLSVYWYQQSLDQGLQFLIQYYNGEERAKGNILERFSAQQFPDLHSELNLSSLELGDSALYFCASSVADSSYEQYFGPGTRLTVT.

The chain uses TRBV6-4 and TRBJ1-1, with unresolved D. CDR1 is MRHNA and CDR2 is SNTAGT in the germline V gene. The CDR3 covers 16 residues. V lost 1 base and J 0 bases, leaving 12 bases between the germline ends. The CDR3 coding sequence is TGTGCCAGCAGTGACTGGGCAGCTGGCATGAACACTGAAGCTTTCTTT. Translating gives CASSDWAAGMNTEAFF.

The chain couples TRBV6-4 to TRBJ2-1; 13 bases fit TRBD2. Germline V gene data show CDR1 as MRHNA and CDR2 as SNTAGT. The trim removed 0 bases at V and 5 bases at J, leaving 1 base unmatched. The CDR3 consists of 16 residues. The CDR3 bases are TGTGCCAGCAGTGACTCGGGACTAGCGGGGCACAATGAGCAGTTCTTC. Translation gives CASSDSGLAGHNEQFF.